The rows below give T cell receptor beta chains drawn from one sample of a study of cytomegalovirus exposure and HLA in healthy donors. Using immunoSEQ multiplex PCR, the repertoire was profiled, and TCRdb retains in-frame clones only, with some absent. The repertoire holds about 140,000 clones, with 65% to 80% as singletons. Sequenced: PBMCs. Every receptor here comes from a male donor in good health and CMV-seronegative. The CDR3 runs from the conserved cysteine through the conserved F or W. The order of the fields is clone size, D gene, J gene, V gene, CDR3 protein, CDR3 DNA. D genes are given only for firm matches. Clone size is given for some rows only: seen once, a few or many times, or a class if the clone is expanded.

NA NA TRBJ2-7 TRBV28 CASRYGIPPYEQYF TGTGCCAGCCGGTACGGGATTCCCCCCTACGAGCAGTACTTC
NA NA TRBJ2-1 TRBV20-1 CSARTSPKQFF TGCAGTGCTCGTACTAGTCCCAAGCAGTTCTTC
many NA TRBJ2-7 TRBV2 CASRGARGAGEQYF TGTGCCAGCAGGGGGGCCCGGGGAGCGGGGGAGCAGTACTTC
NA NA TRBJ2-2 TRBV19 CASSIQGFNTGELFF TGTGCCAGTAGTATACAGGGATTTAACACCGGGGAGCTGTTTTTT
NA TRBD1 TRBJ2-7 TRBV10-3 CAISEGTGFSYEQYF TGTGCCATCAGTGAGGGGACAGGCTTCTCCTACGAGCAGTACTTC
NA NA TRBJ2-7 TRBV19 CASAGTGFKQYF TGTGCCAGCGCCGGCACAGGGTTCAAGCAGTACTTC
NA TRBD1 TRBJ1-4 TRBV19 CASRTTGVGKLFF TGTGCCAGTAGAACCACAGGGGTGGGAAAACTGTTTTTT
NA TRBD1 TRBJ1-2 TRBV7-9 CASSLVGQAIGYTF TGTGCCAGCAGCTTAGTAGGACAGGCTATAGGCTACACCTTC
few TRBD1 TRBJ1-5 TRBV10-1 CASRIGQGNQPQHF TGCGCCAGCAGAATAGGACAGGGTAATCAGCCCCAGCATTTT
NA NA TRBJ2-1 TRBV30 CAWRPEAQFF TGTGCCTGGAGGCCGGAGGCGCAGTTCTTC
NA NA TRBJ2-1 TRBV11-2 CASSLWLNEQFF TGTGCCAGCAGCTTGTGGCTTAATGAGCAGTTCTTC
few TRBD1 TRBJ1-5 TRBV30 CAWTGGNQPQHF TGTGCTTGGACAGGGGGCAATCAGCCCCAGCATTTT
once NA TRBJ2-4 TRBV7-2 CASSLAGGGNIQYF TGTGCCAGCAGCTTAGCGGGAGGAGGGAACATTCAGTACTTC
NA NA TRBJ2-7 TRBV28 CASSPLSRPTKVEQYF TGTGCCAGCAGTCCCCTGAGCAGGCCTACGAAGGTTGAGCAGTACTTC
NA NA TRBJ2-7 TRBV7-9 CASSLHYEQYF TGTGCCAGCAGCTTACACTACGAGCAGTACTTC
few TRBD2 TRBJ2-5 TRBV28 CASSRTSGRAIKQETQYF TGTGCCAGCAGTCGGACTAGCGGGAGGGCCATTAAGCAAGAGACCCAGTACTTC
NA NA TRBJ2-1 TRBV7-9 CASSSLQGGDEQFF TGTGCCAGCAGCTCCCTACAGGGAGGGGATGAGCAGTTCTTC
NA NA TRBJ2-5 TRBV4-1 CASSQLPGGGGETQYF TGCGCCAGCAGCCAACTCCCCGGGGGAGGGGGAGAGACCCAGTACTTC
NA NA TRBJ1-5 TRBV19 CASSPQGNQPQHF TGTGCCAGTAGCCCCCAGGGGAATCAGCCCCAGCATTTT
NA NA TRBJ2-2 TRBV6-5 CASSYSPYTGELFF TGTGCCAGCAGTTACTCTCCCTACACCGGGGAGCTGTTTTTT
NA NA TRBJ2-1 TRBV4-1 CASSQPSNEQFF TGCGCCAGCAGCCAACCCTCCAATGAGCAGTTCTTC
NA NA TRBJ1-3 TRBV5-1 CASSLGIRGTGNTIYF TGCGCCAGCAGCTTGGGCATTAGGGGTACTGGAAACACCATATATTTT
NA NA TRBJ2-7 TRBV6-1 CASSAPDYEQYF TGTGCCAGCAGTGCCCCAGACTACGAGCAGTACTTC
once TRBD2 TRBJ2-7 TRBV7-2 CASSSQPATSGTGYGQYF TGTGCCAGCAGCTCCCAGCCCGCCACTAGCGGTACAGGGTACGGGCAGTACTTC
NA NA TRBJ1-3 TRBV9 CASSAYPTSSGNTIYF TGTGCCAGCAGCGCCTACCCGACAAGCTCTGGAAACACCATATATTTT
NA TRBD2 TRBJ2-2 TRBV4-1 CASSPSSLAGLTNTGELFF TGCGCCAGCAGCCCAAGTTCTCTAGCGGGGTTAACGAACACCGGGGAGCTGTTTTTT
NA TRBD2 TRBJ2-5 TRBV7-7 CASSLGTSGKETQYF TGTGCCAGCAGCTTAGGGACTAGCGGAAAAGAGACCCAGTACTTC
once NA TRBJ2-5 TRBV7-2 CASSLSRQETQYF TGTGCCAGCAGCTTATCTAGGCAAGAGACCCAGTACTTC
few NA TRBJ1-4 TRBV2 CASRSSRRTNEKLFF TGTGCCAGCAGATCCTCCCGCCGGACTAATGAAAAACTGTTTTTT
NA TRBD2 TRBJ2-7 TRBV13 CASSQLAEGYYEQYF TGTGCCAGCAGTCAACTAGCGGAGGGATACTACGAGCAGTACTTC
NA NA TRBJ2-6 TRBV6-1 CASSAQGANVLTF TGTGCCAGCAGTGCCCAGGGGGCCAACGTCCTGACTTTC